This paragraph covers one TCR beta chain sequence. Antigen specificity is unknown. This entry belongs to a study of cytomegalovirus exposure and HLA in healthy donors. At the level of the study: Membership in the Caucasian-associated ancestry cluster was found for around 81% of roughly 400 genotyped donors. Overall study findings and caveats: Sequencing likely produced, as an artifact, a cluster of highly shared sequence variants. TCR beta V- and J-gene trimming, according to a later analysis, was linked to a missense DCLRE1C variant. Among donors in an Asian-associated ancestry cluster, a later analysis reportedly found fewer N-insertions than the roughly 700-donor mean.

PCR involved 60 Vbeta and 13 Jbeta primers. Sequenced by immunoSEQ multiplex PCR; TCRdb stores in-frame clones only, minus some. The table has about 61,000 clones, roughly 90% seen once. CDR3 length: 14 amino acids. V gave up 4 bases and J gave up 0 bases, with 7 bases separating them. CDR1 MNHNS and CDR2 SASEGT come from the germline V gene. The chain employs TRBV6-1 and TRBJ1-5; D is unresolved. Sequencing was performed on PBMCs. The sequence came from a man aged 30 to 39 in good health and CMV-seropositive. CDR3 sequence reads: CASSVSYSNQPQHF. As DNA, the CDR3 is TGTGCCAGCAGTGTTTCGTATAGCAATCAGCCCCAGCATTTT.